A single sample is the source of the 14 T cell receptor beta chains below, sequenced in a study of breast tumors, draining lymph nodes, adjacent tissues. A single record per CDR3 protein comes from TCRdb applying MiXCR to the multiplex PCR reads. The repertoire holds around 130,000 distinct CDR3 sequences, with approximately 32% as singletons. Samples came from axillary lymph nodes draining the breast cancer. Sample: axillary lymph node tissue. The receptors stem from a female donor with breast cancer. Some clones in this sample may be carry-over from other donors' samples.

A note on this clonotype: The junction shows a germline mismatch at one end, possibly a read error. The chain has TRBV15 and TRBJ1-5; tentative D call: TRBD1 (5 bases). The CDR3 covers 21 residues. Germline loops: CDR1 LNHNV, CDR2 YYDKDF (reference sequence). This CDR3 is CVTSRVEDLTAFLYSNRPQHF. Written as DNA, the CDR3 is TGTGTCACCAGCAGAGTTGAAGACTTGACAGCCTTTTTGTATAGCAATCGGCCCCAGCATTTT.

This clonotype was recorded many times. The chain employs TRBV11-1 and TRBJ2-5, with 7 bases that match TRBD1. The CDR3 covers 16 residues. With 2 bases clipped from V and 2 bases from J, the junction kept 8 bases outside the gene matches. The V gene's germline CDR1 is SGHAT and CDR2 FQDESV (reference sequence). The CDR3 DNA reads TGTGCCAGCAGCTTAACGGGACAGAGGAGTCAAGAGACCCAGTACTTC. Protein sequence: CASSLTGQRSQETQYF.

This clonotype was recorded at least ten times. This chain joins TRBV6-5 and TRBJ1-2; 7 nucleotides line up with TRBD1. In germline, CDR1 is MNHEY, CDR2 SVGAGI. V was clipped by 0 bases and J by 2 bases; unmatched bases: 6. The CDR3 runs 16 residues. The CDR3, as DNA: TGTGCCAGCAGTTACTCGCGGACAGGTTTAAACTATGGCTACACCTTC. This codes for CASSYSRTGLNYGYTF.

This chain uses TRBV29-1 with TRBJ1-1, with D maybe TRBD1 (5 bases). This CDR3 has 9 residues. Per the germline V gene, CDR1 is SQVTM and CDR2 is ANQGSEA. Trimming took off 8 bases at V and 7 bases at J, with 8 bases between the two ends. For the CDR3, the DNA is TGCAGCTGGAGGGGTGAAGCTTTCTTT. Encoded protein: CSWRGEAFF.

Ten or more counts support this clonotype. The chain joins TRBV20-1 to TRBJ1-5; the match to TRBD1 covers 8 bases. V shed 0 bases and J 7 bases; nucleotides not matched to a gene: 11. The germline V gene encodes CDR1 DFQATT and CDR2 SNEGSKA (reference sequence). This CDR3 comprises 16 residues. Here the CDR3 DNA reads TGCAGTGCTAGAGATTTCGGCACAGGGGGAAGCCAGCCCCAGCATTTT. Its translation: CSARDFGTGGSQPQHF.

This chain links TRBV30 with TRBJ1-6, with no clear D. CDR3 length equals 13 residues. In germline, CDR1 is GTSNPN, CDR2 SVGIG (reference sequence). The V gene lost 0 bases and the J gene lost 9 bases, with 9 bases spanning the gap. The chain's CDR3 is CAWSVGRSSPLHF. The CDR3 DNA reads as TGTGCCTGGAGTGTAGGCAGGTCTTCACCCCTCCACTTT.

This clonotype was picked up many times. One base away lies a much larger clone, so this may be a sequencing read error. The chain has TRBV7-6 and TRBJ2-5; 10 positions agree with TRBD2. Germline V gives CDR1 SGHVS, CDR2 FNYEAQ. CDR3 length: 15 amino acids. The CDR3 nucleotides read TGTGCCAGCAGCGCGCAGGCTAGCGGGGGAGAGACCCAGCACTTC. Protein sequence: CASSAQASGGETQHF.

The chain links TRBV9 to TRBJ1-1, with TRBD1 identical over 8 bases. This CDR3 comprises 14 residues. The V and J ends lost 3 bases and 0 bases, in that order; junction bases with no gene match: 1. Germline lookup yields CDR1 SGDLS and CDR2 YYNGEE. CDR3: CASSETGVNTEAFF. In DNA, the CDR3 is TGTGCCAGCAGCGAGACAGGGGTGAACACTGAAGCTTTCTTT.

The V call is TRBV4-1, the J call TRBJ1-1; TRBD1 might be the D (5 bases). The V gene's germline CDR1 is MGHRA and CDR2 YSYEKL. The CDR3 has 15 residues. Deletions cut 3 bases from V and 1 base from J, with 12 bases between. In DNA form, the CDR3 reads TGCGCCAGCAGCCACGCAGACAGCCGGAACACTGAAGCTTTCTTT. Its protein product is CASSHADSRNTEAFF.

This clonotype was observed a single time. This chain links TRBV20-1 with TRBJ1-5; D possibly corresponds to TRBD1 (6 bases). Trimming took off 5 bases at V and 11 bases at J, with 19 bases between the two ends. The CDR3 loop spans 13 amino acids. Germline CDR1 reads DFQATT; CDR2 reads SNEGSKA (reference sequence). In DNA form, the CDR3 reads TGCAGTGCTCCGCGGGCAGGGGAGGAGACCCAGCATTTT. The encoded protein is CSAPRAGEETQHF.

Notes on this clonotype: One end of the junction fails to match germline, which may point to a read error. CDR3: CASRPDDRGHGRPQHF. Written as DNA, the CDR3 is TGCGCCAGCAGACCCGACGACAGGGGCCATGGTCGGCCCCAGCATTTT. The chain has TRBV28 and TRBJ1-5; 8 bases agree with TRBD1. The CDR3 length is 16 residues. The germline V gene has CDR1 MDHEN and CDR2 SYDVKM.

This sequence joins TRBV20-1 and TRBJ1-1; D remains ambiguous. There are 12 residues in the CDR3. The germline CDR1 and CDR2 sequences are DFQATT and SNEGSKA (reference sequence). V was clipped by 4 bases and J by 1 base, with 7 bases between them. Here the CDR3 reads CSAISGNTEAFF. The CDR3, as DNA: TGCAGTGCTATTTCAGGGAACACTGAAGCTTTCTTT.

The chain has TRBV20-1 and TRBJ1-5, with 8 bases fitting TRBD1. This CDR3 is 15 amino acids long. J lost 5 bases, V lost 3 bases, and 9 bases had no gene match. CDR1 is DFQATT, CDR2 SNEGSKA, per germline (reference sequence). CDR3 DNA: TGCAGTGCTAGGCTCCAGGGGGCGTTTGATCAGCCCCAGCATTTT. Its translation is CSARLQGAFDQPQHF.

This clonotype was observed a handful of times. CDR3 residues: CSVEEGAQPYEQYF. CDR3 DNA: TGCAGCGTTGAGGAAGGGGCCCAGCCTTACGAGCAGTACTTC. The chain has TRBV29-1 and TRBJ2-7; perhaps TRBD1 as D (5 bases). V lost 3 bases, J lost 4 bases, and 16 bases lay in between. This CDR3 region has 14 residues. Germline CDR1 is SQVTM and CDR2 is ANQGSEA.